The rows below give T cell receptor beta chains drawn from one sample of a study of T cell changes during pregnancy in multiple sclerosis. The assay was immunoSEQ multiplex PCR, and TCRdb's table has in-frame clones only and misses some. The sample contains tens of thousands of clones, 85% to 95% of which appear only once. This specimen was peripheral blood, taken after pregnancy. The receptor set was obtained from a female donor with multiple sclerosis, enrolled in a pregnancy study. Each CDR3 is given with its conserved first and last residue. A D gene is named only where the DNA matches it firmly. Some rows mark clone size as missing; the rest say once, few, many or name a class of expanded clone.

clone size	J gene	D gene	V gene	CDR3 DNA	CDR3 protein
.	TRBJ2-1	TRBD2	TRBV13	TGTGCCAGCAGCCAAATTACCGGGACTAGCTACAATGAGCAGTTCTTC	CASSQITGTSYNEQFF
many	TRBJ1-2	.	TRBV7-9	TGTGCCAGCAGCCACCAGACAGACCGCTATGGCTACACCTTC	CASSHQTDRYGYTF
once	TRBJ2-7	TRBD1	TRBV27	TGTGCCAGCTTTAGTATCGGGACAGGGCGTCCCTACGAGCAGTACTTC	CASFSIGTGRPYEQYF
.	TRBJ1-1	TRBD1	TRBV7-6	TGTGCCAGCAGTCACGGACAGGGGGCGGATGAAGCTTTCTTT	CASSHGQGADEAFF
.	TRBJ1-1	TRBD1	TRBV10-3	TGTGCCATCAGTGGGGGACAGACTGAAGCTTTCTTT	CAISGGQTEAFF
.	TRBJ1-1	.	TRBV7-8	TGTGCCAGCACCCTAATTCTGAACACTGAAGCTTTCTTT	CASTLILNTEAFF
.	TRBJ1-1	.	TRBV7-9	TGTGCCAGCCGACCCCGGGGGACTGAAGCTTTCTTT	CASRPRGTEAFF
.	TRBJ2-7	.	TRBV29-1	TGCAGCGTCGCGCAGAGACAGGCCTACGAGCAGTACTTC	CSVAQRQAYEQYF
.	TRBJ2-3	TRBD2	TRBV30	TGTGCCTGGAGTCGTTCCCGGACTAGCGGTAGCACAGATACGCAGTATTTT	CAWSRSRTSGSTDTQYF
once	TRBJ1-1	.	TRBV11-3	TGTGCCAGCAGCTTAGGGGGGGTGAACACTGAAGCTTTCTTT	CASSLGGVNTEAFF
.	TRBJ1-3	.	TRBV6-1	TGTGCCAGCAGTGGGTATAGTGACTCTGGAAACACCATATATTTT	CASSGYSDSGNTIYF
.	TRBJ2-3	.	TRBV10-3	TGTGCCATCAGTGAGATGGAGGTGCGGGGCCCAGGTGATACGCAGTATTTT	CAISEMEVRGPGDTQYF
once	TRBJ2-7	TRBD1	TRBV19	TGTGCCAGTAGTACCTCAGGGGGTCCCTACGAGCAGTACTTC	CASSTSGGPYEQYF
.	TRBJ1-1	.	TRBV30	TGTGCCTGGAAGTACAGGAGAGACACTGAAGCTTTCTTT	CAWKYRRDTEAFF
.	TRBJ1-2	.	TRBV5-5	TGTGCCAGCAGCCCCACAGTAGACTATGGCTACACCTTC	CASSPTVDYGYTF
once	TRBJ2-5	TRBD1	TRBV9	TGTGCCAGCAGCGCTTACAGGGGCCAAGAGACCCAGTACTTC	CASSAYRGQETQYF
.	TRBJ2-3	.	TRBV7-9	TGTGCCAGCAGGGTGGCAGGTTCAGATACGCAGTATTTT	CASRVAGSDTQYF
.	TRBJ2-7	.	TRBV11-1	TGTGCCAGCAGCCCCGGGCGCGCGGACAGATCCTACGAGCAGTACTTC	CASSPGRADRSYEQYF
.	TRBJ2-1	TRBD2	TRBV27	TGTGCCAGCAGTCATCTAGCGGGAGAAGGCAATGAGCAGTTCTTC	CASSHLAGEGNEQFF
once	TRBJ1-3	.	TRBV27	TGTGCCAGCAGTTTATCGGGGGGTCAGGGTAACACCATATATTTT	CASSLSGGQGNTIYF
.	TRBJ1-2	TRBD1	TRBV28	TGTGCCAGCAGTTTAGAGGACAGGGGGGTGGGCTACACCTTC	CASSLEDRGVGYTF
once	TRBJ2-7	.	TRBV4-2	TGTGCCAGCAGCCAAGATTCAGGGGCCAACTACGAGCAGTACTTC	CASSQDSGANYEQYF
once	TRBJ2-3	.	TRBV7-6	TGTGCCAGCAGCTTAAGCCTTATCACAGATACGCAGTATTTT	CASSLSLITDTQYF
.	TRBJ2-7	.	TRBV27	TGTGCCAGCAGTCAGTACCCCTCCTACGAGCAGTACTTC	CASSQYPSYEQYF
.	TRBJ1-1	TRBD1	TRBV6-1	TGTGCCAGCAGGCTTACGGACAGGGAGGACACTGAAGCTTTCTTT	CASRLTDREDTEAFF
once	TRBJ2-2	.	TRBV7-2	TGTGCCAGCAGCTTCCCCGGGACTACCGGGGAGCTGTTTTTT	CASSFPGTTGELFF
.	TRBJ2-5	.	TRBV18	TGTGCCAGCTCACCTAACGGGTACCAAGAGACCCAGTACTTC	CASSPNGYQETQYF
.	TRBJ1-1	TRBD1	TRBV5-1	TGCGCCAGCGGCACAGGGGATCGGGGTTACACTGAAGCTTTCTTT	CASGTGDRGYTEAFF
.	TRBJ1-2	.	TRBV19	TGTGCCAGTAGTGTACAGGGCCTCCATGGCTACACCTTC	CASSVQGLHGYTF
once	TRBJ2-3	.	TRBV19	TGTGCCAGTAGCAGGGAAAGAGGCACAGATACGCAGTATTTT	CASSRERGTDTQYF